This T cell receptor beta chain was sequenced during a study of human T cells and chemical hapten exposure. CDR1 SGHRS and CDR2 YFSETQ come from the germline V gene. CDR3 length: 15 amino acids. Losses at the gene ends were 1 base for V and 3 bases for J; bases not matched to a gene: 5. The library tagged each cDNA molecule with unique molecular identifiers. TCRdb recomputed calls from the RACE reads with MiXCR, one row per CDR3 protein. The table has approximately 180,000 distinct CDR3 sequences, around 30% seen once. Time point noted: pre-sensitization, week 0. The sample's treatment: therapeutic diphenylcyclopropenone sensitization with weekly scalp DPC.

This clonotype was sampled from a woman aged 25 to 39 with alopecia areata. Some clones in this sample may be carry-over from other donors' samples. The sequencing used whole blood, collected in connection with sensitization to the hapten diphenylcyclopropenone (DPC). The rearrangement uses TRBV5-1 and TRBJ2-7, with 9 bases aligning to TRBD1. CDR3 nucleotide sequence: TGCGCCAGCAGCTTGTGGACAGGGGTTGTCTACGAGCAGTACTTC. Protein: CASSLWTGVVYEQYF.